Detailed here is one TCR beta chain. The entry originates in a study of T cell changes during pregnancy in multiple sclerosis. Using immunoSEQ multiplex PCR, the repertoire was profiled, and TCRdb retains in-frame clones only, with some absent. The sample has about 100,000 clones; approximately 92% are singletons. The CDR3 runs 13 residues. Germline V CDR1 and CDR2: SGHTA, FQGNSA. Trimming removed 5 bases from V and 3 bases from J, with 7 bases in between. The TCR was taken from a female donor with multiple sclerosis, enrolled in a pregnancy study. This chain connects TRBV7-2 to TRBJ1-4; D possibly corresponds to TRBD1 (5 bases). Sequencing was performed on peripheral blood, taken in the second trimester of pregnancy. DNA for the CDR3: TGTGCCAGCAGCAGGGGTCCTAATGAAAAACTGTTTTTT. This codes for CASSRGPNEKLFF.